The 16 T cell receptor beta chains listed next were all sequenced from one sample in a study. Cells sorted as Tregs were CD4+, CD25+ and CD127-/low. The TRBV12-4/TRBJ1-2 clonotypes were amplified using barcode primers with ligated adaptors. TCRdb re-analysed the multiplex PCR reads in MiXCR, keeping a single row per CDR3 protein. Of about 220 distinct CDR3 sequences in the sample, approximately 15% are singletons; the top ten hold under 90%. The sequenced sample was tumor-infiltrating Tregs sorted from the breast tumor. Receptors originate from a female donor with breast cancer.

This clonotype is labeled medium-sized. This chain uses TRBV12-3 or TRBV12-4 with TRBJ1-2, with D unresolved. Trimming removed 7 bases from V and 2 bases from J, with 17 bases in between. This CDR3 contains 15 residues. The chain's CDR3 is CASTSAGPLNYGYTF. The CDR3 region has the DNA TGTGCCAGCACCTCCGCCGGACCCTTAAACTATGGCTACACCTTC.

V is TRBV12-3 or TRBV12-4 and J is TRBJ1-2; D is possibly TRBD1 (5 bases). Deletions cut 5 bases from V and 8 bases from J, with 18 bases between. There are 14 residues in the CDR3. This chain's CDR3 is CASSPRDRSRGYTF. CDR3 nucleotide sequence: TGTGCCAGCAGTCCTCGGGACCGCTCACGGGGCTACACCTTC.

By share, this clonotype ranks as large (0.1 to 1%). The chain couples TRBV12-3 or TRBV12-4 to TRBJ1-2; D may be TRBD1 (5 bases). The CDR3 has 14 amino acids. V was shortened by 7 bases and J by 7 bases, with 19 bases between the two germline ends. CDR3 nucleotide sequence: TGTGCCAGCATGGCAGGGCCTGGGTCCCGTGGCTACACCTTC. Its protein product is CASMAGPGSRGYTF.

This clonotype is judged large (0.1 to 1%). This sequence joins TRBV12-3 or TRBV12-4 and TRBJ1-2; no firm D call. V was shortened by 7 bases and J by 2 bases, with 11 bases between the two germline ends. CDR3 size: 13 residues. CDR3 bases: TGTGCCAGCAACCTCCGGAGGAACTATGGCTACACCTTC. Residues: CASNLRRNYGYTF.

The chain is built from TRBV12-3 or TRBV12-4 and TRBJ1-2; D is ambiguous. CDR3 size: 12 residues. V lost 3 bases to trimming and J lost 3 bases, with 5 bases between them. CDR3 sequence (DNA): TGTGCCAGCAGTTTGAGGGACTATGGCTACACCTTC. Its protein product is CASSLRDYGYTF.

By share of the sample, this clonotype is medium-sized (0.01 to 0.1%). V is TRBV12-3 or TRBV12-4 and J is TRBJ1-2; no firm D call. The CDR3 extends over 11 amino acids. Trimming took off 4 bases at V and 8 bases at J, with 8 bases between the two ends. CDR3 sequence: CASSSGRGYTF. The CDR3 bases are TGTGCCAGCAGTTCGGGGAGGGGCTACACCTTC.

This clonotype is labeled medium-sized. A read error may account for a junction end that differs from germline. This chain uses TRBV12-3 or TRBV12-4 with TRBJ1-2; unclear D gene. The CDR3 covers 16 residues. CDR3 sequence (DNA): TGTGCCAGCAGCTTAGATTTGTTTTCGGCGGGCTATGGCTACACCTTC. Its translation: CASSLDLFSAGYGYTF.

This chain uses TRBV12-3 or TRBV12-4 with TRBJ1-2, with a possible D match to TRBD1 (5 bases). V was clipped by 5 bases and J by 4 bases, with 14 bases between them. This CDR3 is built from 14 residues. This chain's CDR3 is CASSPRQTLYGYTF. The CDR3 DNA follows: TGTGCCAGCAGTCCTAGACAGACACTCTATGGCTACACCTTC.

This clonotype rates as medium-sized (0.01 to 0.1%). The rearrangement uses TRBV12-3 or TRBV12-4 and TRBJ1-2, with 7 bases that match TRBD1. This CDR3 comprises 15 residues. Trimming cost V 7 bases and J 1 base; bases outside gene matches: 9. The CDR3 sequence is CASISETGNNYGYTF. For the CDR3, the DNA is TGTGCCAGCATCAGTGAGACAGGGAATAACTATGGCTACACCTTC.

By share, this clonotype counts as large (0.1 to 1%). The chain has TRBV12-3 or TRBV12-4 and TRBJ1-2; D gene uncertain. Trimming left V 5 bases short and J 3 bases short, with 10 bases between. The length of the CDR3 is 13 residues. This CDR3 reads CASSPGLDYGYTF. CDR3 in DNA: TGTGCCAGCAGTCCCGGACTCGACTATGGCTACACCTTC.

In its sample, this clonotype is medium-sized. CDR3 sequence reads: CASSFTSNYGYTF. The CDR3 DNA reads as TGTGCCAGCAGCTTTACATCGAACTATGGCTACACCTTC. The chain employs TRBV12-3 or TRBV12-4 and TRBJ1-2; D ambiguous. CDR3 length: 13 amino acids. Trimming pared 6 bases from V and 2 bases from J, leaving 10 bases between.

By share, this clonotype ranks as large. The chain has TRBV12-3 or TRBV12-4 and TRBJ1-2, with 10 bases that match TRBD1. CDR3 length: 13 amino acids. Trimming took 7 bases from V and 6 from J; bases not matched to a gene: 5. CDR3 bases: TGTGCCAGCACCCCGGGGACAGGGGATGGCTACACCTTC. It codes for CASTPGTGDGYTF.

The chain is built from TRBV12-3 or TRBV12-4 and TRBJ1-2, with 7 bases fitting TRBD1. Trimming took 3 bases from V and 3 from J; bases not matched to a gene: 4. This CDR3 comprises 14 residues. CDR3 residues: CASSFDRVDYGYTF. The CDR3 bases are TGTGCCAGCAGTTTCGACAGGGTTGACTATGGCTACACCTTC.

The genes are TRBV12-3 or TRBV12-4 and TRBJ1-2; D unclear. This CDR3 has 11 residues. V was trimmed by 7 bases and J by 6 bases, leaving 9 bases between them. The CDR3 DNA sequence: TGTGCCAGCAAGGATGATAATGGCTACACCTTC. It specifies CASKDDNGYTF.

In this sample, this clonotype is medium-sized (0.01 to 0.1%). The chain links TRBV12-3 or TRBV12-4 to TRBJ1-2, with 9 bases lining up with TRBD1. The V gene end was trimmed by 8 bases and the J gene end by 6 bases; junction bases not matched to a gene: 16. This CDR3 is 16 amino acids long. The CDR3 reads CASFLRDRVAWDGYTF. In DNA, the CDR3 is TGTGCCAGCTTCTTGAGGGACAGGGTGGCATGGGATGGCTACACCTTC.

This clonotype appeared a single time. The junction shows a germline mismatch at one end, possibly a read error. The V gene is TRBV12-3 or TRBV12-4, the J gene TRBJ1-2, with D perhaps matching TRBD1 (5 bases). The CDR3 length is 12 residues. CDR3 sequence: CVSSVRGYGYTF. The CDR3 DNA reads TGTGTCAGCTCTGTAAGGGGTTATGGCTACACCTTC.